These T cell receptor beta chains were read from a single sample in a study of T cell repertoires in ileal Crohn's disease. Sequencing used immunoSEQ multiplex PCR; TCRdb keeps in-frame clones, though not all of them. The sample includes several thousand clones, around 85% of them seen just once. The sample comprised ileal tissue. The receptors stem from an adult with Crohn's disease. CDR3s include the opening cysteine and the closing phenylalanine or tryptophan. A D gene is named only where the DNA matches it firmly. A row's size may be missing; if present it is once, few, many or a size class.

j_gene | abundance | v_gene | d_gene | CDR3aa | CDR3nt
TRBJ2-7 | . | TRBV5-1 | . | CASSSLGGMASEQYF | TGCGCCAGCAGCTCCCTGGGGGGCATGGCTTCCGAGCAGTACTTC
TRBJ1-1 | . | TRBV30 | TRBD1 | CAWSDGTGAFF | TGTGCCTGGAGTGACGGGACAGGGGCTTTCTTT
TRBJ1-1 | . | TRBV2 | . | CASRITETRQANTEAFF | TGTGCCAGCAGAATAACTGAAACTAGACAGGCGAACACTGAAGCTTTCTTT
TRBJ2-7 | . | TRBV14 | TRBD1 | CASSSGQGFSEQYF | TGTGCCAGCAGTAGCGGACAGGGGTTCTCCGAGCAGTACTTC
TRBJ1-5 | . | TRBV28 | TRBD1 | CASSTGAPDQPQHF | TGTGCCAGTTCTACAGGGGCCCCCGATCAGCCCCAGCATTTT
TRBJ2-5 | . | TRBV5-1 | . | CASSLFAGSEETQYF | TGCGCCAGCAGCTTATTCGCCGGGTCGGAAGAGACCCAGTACTTC
TRBJ2-7 | . | TRBV2 | TRBD1 | CASRLTGGVGYEQYF | TGTGCCAGCAGGTTAACAGGGGGCGTCGGCTACGAGCAGTACTTC
TRBJ1-3 | once | TRBV7-2 | . | CASSSWDSGGTIYF | TGTGCCAGCAGCTCTTGGGACTCTGGGGGCACCATATATTTT
TRBJ1-4 | . | TRBV13 | . | CASSPKRTTQGREKLFF | TGTGCCAGCAGCCCTAAGCGTACTACGCAGGGGCGGGAAAAACTGTTTTTT
TRBJ2-3 | . | TRBV19 | . | CASSPRTSTDTQYF | TGTGCCAGTAGTCCCCGGACTAGCACAGATACGCAGTATTTT
TRBJ2-1 | . | TRBV7-2 | . | CASSPGPQLTHEQFF | TGTGCCAGCAGCCCTGGACCACAACTAACGCATGAGCAGTTCTTC
TRBJ1-1 | . | TRBV5-1 | . | CASSLGDGGSNTEAFF | TGCGCCAGCAGCTTGGGGGACGGGGGATCGAACACTGAAGCTTTCTTT
TRBJ1-3 | . | TRBV30 | . | CAGRVPGNGNTIYF | TGTGCCGGACGGGTCCCAGGGAACGGAAACACCATATATTTT
TRBJ2-7 | . | TRBV5-6 | . | CASSRLQGPMSYEQYF | TGTGCCAGCAGCCGACTTCAGGGACCAATGTCATACGAGCAGTACTTC